This T cell receptor (beta chain) was profiled in a study of response to subunit inactivated influenza vaccine. Study-level results: New T cells are recruited in small numbers by each seasonal influenza vaccination, according to the authors' suggestion.

From the RT-PCR reads, TCRdb called clonotypes with MiXCR, one entry per CDR3 protein. The sample gives about 520,000 distinct CDR3 sequences, 25% of which show up once; approximately 2% is in the top ten. With regard to this clonotype: The antigen is unknown.

This clonotype was obtained from a man aged 50-60 years who received an inactivated influenza vaccine. Sequencing used CD4+ T cells sorted from PBMCs, obtained 5 days after vaccination.

The CDR3 reads CASSLIPIGQGAETQYF. CDR3 nucleotide sequence: TGCGCCAGCAGCTTGATCCCGATAGGACAGGGGGCAGAGACCCAGTACTTC. J is TRBJ2-5 and V is TRBV5-1; TRBD1 aligns across 11 bases. Trimming cost V 1 base and J 4 bases; bases outside gene matches: 9. The germline V gene encodes CDR1 SGHRS and CDR2 YFSETQ. This CDR3 is built from 17 residues.